This TCR beta chain was retrieved from a study of spatial heterogeneity in lung cancer. Study-level points and caveats: Ubiquitous and regional nonsynonymous mutations were each tracked by the matching count of ubiquitous or regional expanded TCRs. Counts that tracked tumor mutation counts were those of expanded intratumoral alpha and beta TCRs.

Time point indicated: sample taken at primary tumor resection. Tumor, nontumor lung or frozen PBMC supplied whole RNA that was sequenced unsorted. Trimming removed 1 base at V and 6 bases at J, with 7 bases between. The CDR3 has 12 amino acids. Per the germline V gene, CDR1 is DFQATT and CDR2 is SNEGSKA (reference sequence). TCRdb reanalysed the 5' RACE reads using MiXCR and keeps one entry per CDR3 protein. This sample has some 11,000 distinct CDR3 sequences; 4% to 6% occur once, and the top ten carry 12%. This clonotype was counted at least ten times. Antigen specificity is unknown. The V gene is TRBV20-1, the J gene TRBJ2-1; perhaps TRBD2 as D (6 bases). Material: lung tumor tissue, obtained at surgery. The receptor's source is a male donor with early-stage non-small cell lung cancer. This chain's CDR3 is CSARVLANEQFF. The CDR3 DNA reads as TGCAGTGCTAGAGTACTAGCCAATGAGCAGTTCTTC.